This TCR beta chain was identified during a study of shared clonotypes between healthy human individuals. The method was immunoSEQ multiplex PCR; TCRdb's version includes in-frame clones alone and lacks a portion of them. The repertoire holds around 1.9 million clones, around 93% seen once, with more than 1.5% in the top ten. Germline V gene data show CDR1 as SGHVS and CDR2 as FNYEAQ. The CDR3 covers 19 residues. V was trimmed by 5 bases and J by 0 bases, leaving 23 bases between them. Naive CD8 cells were CD45RO-negative, positively selected for CCR7, excluding terminally differentiated effector memory CD45RA+ cells.

This TCR was sampled from a man younger than 35 in good health. Some clones in this sample may be carry-over from other donors' samples. The sequencing input was naive CD8+ T cells from PBMCs. The V and J genes are TRBV7-6 and TRBJ1-3, with D tentatively TRBD1 (5 bases). The CDR3: CASSGKWTEDTASGNTIYF. CDR3 coding DNA: TGTGCCAGCAGCGGTAAATGGACGGAGGACACCGCCTCTGGAAACACCATATATTTT.